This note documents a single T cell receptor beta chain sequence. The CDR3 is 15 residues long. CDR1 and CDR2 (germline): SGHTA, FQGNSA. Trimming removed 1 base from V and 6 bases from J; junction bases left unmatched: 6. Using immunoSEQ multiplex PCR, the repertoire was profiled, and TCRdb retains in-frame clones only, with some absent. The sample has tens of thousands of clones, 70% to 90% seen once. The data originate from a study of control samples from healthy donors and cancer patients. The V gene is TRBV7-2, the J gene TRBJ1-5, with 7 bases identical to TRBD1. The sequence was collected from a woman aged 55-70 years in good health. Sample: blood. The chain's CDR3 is CASSLVGSGGQPQHF. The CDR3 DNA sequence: TGTGCCAGCAGCTTAGTTGGGTCAGGGGGTCAGCCCCAGCATTTT.